The TCR beta chain under discussion was sequenced for a study of T cell responses to AZD1222 COVID-19 vaccine. Regarding this clone: Its antigen remains unidentified.

Findings and limits, study-wide: When two AZD1222 doses had been given, Spike-specific TCR breadth and depth rose. Among the donors, most were white British and more were female, and clonal diversity was possibly underestimated. Every sample of the repertoires postdated the peak T cell response.

Sequencing was performed with immunoSEQ multiplex PCR; in TCRdb, only in-frame clones are kept and a portion is missing. The data hold 90,000 to 95,000 clones, with about 88% observed a single time. Sequencing used peripheral blood, obtained on day 0 of AZD1222 vaccination. The sequence was obtained from an adult in good health.

The CDR3 reads CASSSLGRIYNEQFF. The CDR3 DNA reads TGTGCCAGCAGCTCACTAGGGAGGATCTACAATGAGCAGTTCTTC. The rearrangement uses TRBV7-6 and TRBJ2-1; tentatively, D is TRBD2 (6 bases). The CDR3 loop spans 15 amino acids. Trimming removed 4 bases from V and 3 bases from J, with 13 bases in between. Germline V CDR1 and CDR2: SGHVS, FNYEAQ. The whole variable domain, filled in from reference TRBV7-6 and TRBJ2-1, reads GAGVSQSPRYKVTKRGQDVALRCDPISGHVSLYWYRQALGQGPEFLTYFNYEAQQDKSGLPNDRFSAERPEGSISTLTIQRTEQRDSAMYRCASSSLGRIYNEQFFGPGTRLTVL.